This T cell receptor (beta chain) was captured by sequencing in a study of blood T cell repertoires in COVID-19. Study information: T cells, B-cell-depleted T cells, or PBMCs supplied cDNA or gDNA.

The CDR3 is 15 residues long. Trimming cost V 0 bases and J 4 bases; bases outside gene matches: 3. Germline CDR1 is LGHDT and CDR2 is YNNKEL (reference sequence). Original handling: Researchers report that nucleated cell counts were estimated from reference gene primer amplification. Repertoires were generated with immunoSEQ multiplex PCR, while TCRdb's copy carries only in-frame clones and drops some. V and J calls and clone size come straight from that table; D and trimming were deduced from the DNA. The profile shows over 95,000 clones, around 89% of them singletons. A few counts support this clone.

The receptor was isolated from a woman between 50 and 59 years old with acute or convalescent COVID-19. V and J are TRBV3-1 (or the pseudogene TRBV3-2) and TRBJ1-5; 7 bases fit TRBD1. Sequencing was done on a sample of peripheral blood. The CDR3 sequence: CASSQEGGGNQPQHF. CDR3 bases: TGTGCCAGCAGCCAAGAAGGGGGCGGGAATCAGCCCCAGCATTTT.